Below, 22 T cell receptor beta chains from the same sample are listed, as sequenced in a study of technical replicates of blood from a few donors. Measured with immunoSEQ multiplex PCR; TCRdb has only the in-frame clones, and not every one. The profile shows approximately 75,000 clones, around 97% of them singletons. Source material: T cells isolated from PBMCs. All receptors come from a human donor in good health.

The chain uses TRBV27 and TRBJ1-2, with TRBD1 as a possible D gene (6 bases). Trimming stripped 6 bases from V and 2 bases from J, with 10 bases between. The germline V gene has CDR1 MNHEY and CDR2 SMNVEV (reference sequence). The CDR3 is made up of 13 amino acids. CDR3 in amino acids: CASRLGTNYGYTF. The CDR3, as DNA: TGTGCCAGCAGGCTCGGGACAAACTATGGCTACACCTTC.

The CDR3 protein is CASIFRAGYEQYF. The CDR3 DNA follows: TGTGCCAGCATTTTCCGAGCAGGTTACGAGCAGTACTTC. The chain is built from TRBV5-8 and TRBJ2-7; D call uncertain. Trimming took 6 bases from V and 4 from J, leaving 14 bases between them. CDR1 is SGHTS, CDR2 YDEGEE, per germline. This CDR3 has 13 amino acids.

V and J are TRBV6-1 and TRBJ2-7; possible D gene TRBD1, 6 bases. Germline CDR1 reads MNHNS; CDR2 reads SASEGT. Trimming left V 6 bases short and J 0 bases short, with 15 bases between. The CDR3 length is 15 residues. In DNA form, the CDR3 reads TGTGCCAGCAGACACTGGGGGACAAACTCCTACGAGCAGTACTTC. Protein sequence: CASRHWGTNSYEQYF.

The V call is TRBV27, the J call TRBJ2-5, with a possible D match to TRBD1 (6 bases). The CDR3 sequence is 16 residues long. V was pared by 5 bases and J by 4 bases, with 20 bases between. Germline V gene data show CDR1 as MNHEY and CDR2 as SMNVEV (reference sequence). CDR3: CASSTRLGKGGETQYF. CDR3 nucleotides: TGTGCCAGCAGTACTCGCCTAGGGAAAGGGGGAGAGACCCAGTACTTC.

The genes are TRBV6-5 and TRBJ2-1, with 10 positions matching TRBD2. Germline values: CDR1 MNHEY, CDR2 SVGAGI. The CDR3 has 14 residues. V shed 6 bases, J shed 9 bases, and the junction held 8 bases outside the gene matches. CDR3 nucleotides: TGTGCCAGCAGCTACCTAGCGGGAGCTTTTGAGCAGTTCTTC. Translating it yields CASSYLAGAFEQFF.

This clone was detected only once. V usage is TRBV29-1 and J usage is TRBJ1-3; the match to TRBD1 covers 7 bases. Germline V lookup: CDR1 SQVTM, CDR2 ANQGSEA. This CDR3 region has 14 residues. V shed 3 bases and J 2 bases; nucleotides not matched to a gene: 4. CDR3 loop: CSVDYTGAGNTIYF. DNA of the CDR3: TGCAGCGTTGATTATACAGGGGCTGGAAACACCATATATTTT.

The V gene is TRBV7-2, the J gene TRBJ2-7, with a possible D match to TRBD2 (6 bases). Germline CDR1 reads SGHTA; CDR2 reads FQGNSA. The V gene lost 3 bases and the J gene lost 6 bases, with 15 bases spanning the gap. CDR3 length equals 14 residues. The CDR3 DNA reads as TGTGCCAGCAGCTTTGGCGGGACCTCCCGCGAGCAGTACTTC. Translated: CASSFGGTSREQYF.

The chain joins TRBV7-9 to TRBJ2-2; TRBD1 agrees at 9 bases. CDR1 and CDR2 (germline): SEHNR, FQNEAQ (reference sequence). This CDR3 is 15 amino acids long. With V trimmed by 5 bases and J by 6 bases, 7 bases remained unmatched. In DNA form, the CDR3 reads TGTGCCAGCAGCCCGGGACAGGGTATGTCCGGGGAGCTGTTTTTT. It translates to CASSPGQGMSGELFF. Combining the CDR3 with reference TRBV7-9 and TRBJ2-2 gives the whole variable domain DTGVSQNPRHKITKRGQNVTFRCDPISEHNRLYWYRQTLGQGPEFLTYFQNEAQLEKSRLLSDRFSAERPKGSFSTLEIQRTEQGDSAMYLCASSPGQGMSGELFFGEGSRLTVL.

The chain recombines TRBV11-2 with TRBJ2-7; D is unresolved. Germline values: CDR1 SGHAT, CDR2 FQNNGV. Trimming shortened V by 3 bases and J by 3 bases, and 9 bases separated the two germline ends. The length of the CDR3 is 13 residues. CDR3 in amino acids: CASSFPSGYEQYF. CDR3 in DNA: TGTGCCAGCAGCTTTCCTAGTGGCTACGAGCAGTACTTC.

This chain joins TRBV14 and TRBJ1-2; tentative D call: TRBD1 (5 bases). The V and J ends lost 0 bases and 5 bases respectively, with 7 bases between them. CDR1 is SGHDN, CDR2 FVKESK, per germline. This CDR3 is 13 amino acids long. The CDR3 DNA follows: TGTGCCAGCAGCCAAGAGGGGCGGTATGGCTACACCTTC. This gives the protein CASSQEGRYGYTF.

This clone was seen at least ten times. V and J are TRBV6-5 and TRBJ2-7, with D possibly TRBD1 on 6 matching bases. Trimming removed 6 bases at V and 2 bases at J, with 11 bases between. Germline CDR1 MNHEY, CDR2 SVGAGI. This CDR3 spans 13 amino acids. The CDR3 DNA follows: TGTGCCAGCAGAGGGGGTAACACCTACGAGCAGTACTTC. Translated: CASRGGNTYEQYF.

DNA of the CDR3: TGTGCCAGCAGTAACCACGACACGGCCCAATATGAGCAGTTCTTC. Translating gives CASSNHDTAQYEQFF. V is TRBV25-1 and J is TRBJ2-1; D gene uncertain. CDR1 is MGHDK, CDR2 SYGVNS, per germline. The CDR3 runs 15 residues. The V and J ends lost 5 bases and 8 bases respectively, with 19 bases between them.

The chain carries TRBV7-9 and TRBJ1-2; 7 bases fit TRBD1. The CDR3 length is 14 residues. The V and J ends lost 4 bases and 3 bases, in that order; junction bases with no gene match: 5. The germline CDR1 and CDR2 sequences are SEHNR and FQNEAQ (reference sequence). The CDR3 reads CASSSNTGDYGYTF. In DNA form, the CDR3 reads TGTGCCAGCAGCTCGAATACAGGGGACTATGGCTACACCTTC.

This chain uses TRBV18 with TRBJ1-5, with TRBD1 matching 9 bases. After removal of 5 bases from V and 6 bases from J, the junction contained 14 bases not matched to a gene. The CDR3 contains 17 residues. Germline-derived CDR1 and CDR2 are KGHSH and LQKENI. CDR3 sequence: CASSSSRTGALPQPQHF. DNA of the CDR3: TGTGCCAGCTCAAGTTCCAGGACAGGGGCTCTTCCTCAGCCCCAGCATTTT.

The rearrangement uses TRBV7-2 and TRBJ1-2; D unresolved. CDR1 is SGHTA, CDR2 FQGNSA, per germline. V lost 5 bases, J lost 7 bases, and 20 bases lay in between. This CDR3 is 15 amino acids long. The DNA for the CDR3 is TGTGCCAGCAGCGAAATCGACATCGGGAGAGGTGGCTACACCTTC. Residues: CASSEIDIGRGGYTF.

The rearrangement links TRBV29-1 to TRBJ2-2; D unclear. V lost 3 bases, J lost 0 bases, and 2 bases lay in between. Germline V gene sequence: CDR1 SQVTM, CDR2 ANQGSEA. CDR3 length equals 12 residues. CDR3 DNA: TGCAGCGTTGACACGAACACCGGGGAGCTGTTTTTT. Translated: CSVDTNTGELFF.

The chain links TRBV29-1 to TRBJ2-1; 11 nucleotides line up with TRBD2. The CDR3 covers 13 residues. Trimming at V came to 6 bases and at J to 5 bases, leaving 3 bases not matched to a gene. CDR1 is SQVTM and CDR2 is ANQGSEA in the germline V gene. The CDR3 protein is CSVGTSGNNEQFF. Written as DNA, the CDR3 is TGCAGCGTGGGGACTAGCGGAAACAATGAGCAGTTCTTC.

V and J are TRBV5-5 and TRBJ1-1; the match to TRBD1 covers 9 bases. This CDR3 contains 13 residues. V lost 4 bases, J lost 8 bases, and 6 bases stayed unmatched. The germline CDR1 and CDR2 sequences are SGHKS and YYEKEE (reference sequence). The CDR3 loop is CASSGTGWAEAFF. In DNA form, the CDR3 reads TGTGCCAGCAGCGGGACAGGGTGGGCCGAAGCTTTCTTT.

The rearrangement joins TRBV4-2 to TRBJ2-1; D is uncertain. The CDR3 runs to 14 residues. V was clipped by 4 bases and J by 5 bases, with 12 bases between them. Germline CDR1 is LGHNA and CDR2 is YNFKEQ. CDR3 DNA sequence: TGTGCCAGCAGCCCATCCCCTGCGGACAATGAGCAGTTCTTC. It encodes CASSPSPADNEQFF.

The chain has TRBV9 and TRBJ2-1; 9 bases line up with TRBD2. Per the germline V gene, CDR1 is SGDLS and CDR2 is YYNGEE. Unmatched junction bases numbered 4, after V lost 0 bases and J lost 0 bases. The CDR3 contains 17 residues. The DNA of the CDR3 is TGTGCCAGCAGCGTAGCATATAGCGGGAGCTCCTACAATGAGCAGTTCTTC. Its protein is CASSVAYSGSSYNEQFF.

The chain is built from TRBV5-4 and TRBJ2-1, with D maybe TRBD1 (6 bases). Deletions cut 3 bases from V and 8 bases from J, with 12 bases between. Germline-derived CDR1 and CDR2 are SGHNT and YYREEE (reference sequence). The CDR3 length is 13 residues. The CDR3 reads CASSWGPRYEQFF. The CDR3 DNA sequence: TGTGCCAGCAGCTGGGGGCCCAGGTATGAGCAGTTCTTC.

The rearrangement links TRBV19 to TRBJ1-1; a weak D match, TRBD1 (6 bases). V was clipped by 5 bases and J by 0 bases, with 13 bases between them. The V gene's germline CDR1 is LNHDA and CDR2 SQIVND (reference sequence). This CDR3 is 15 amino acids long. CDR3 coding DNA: TGTGCCAGTAGTCCGTCTGGACAGATGAACACTGAAGCTTTCTTT. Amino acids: CASSPSGQMNTEAFF.